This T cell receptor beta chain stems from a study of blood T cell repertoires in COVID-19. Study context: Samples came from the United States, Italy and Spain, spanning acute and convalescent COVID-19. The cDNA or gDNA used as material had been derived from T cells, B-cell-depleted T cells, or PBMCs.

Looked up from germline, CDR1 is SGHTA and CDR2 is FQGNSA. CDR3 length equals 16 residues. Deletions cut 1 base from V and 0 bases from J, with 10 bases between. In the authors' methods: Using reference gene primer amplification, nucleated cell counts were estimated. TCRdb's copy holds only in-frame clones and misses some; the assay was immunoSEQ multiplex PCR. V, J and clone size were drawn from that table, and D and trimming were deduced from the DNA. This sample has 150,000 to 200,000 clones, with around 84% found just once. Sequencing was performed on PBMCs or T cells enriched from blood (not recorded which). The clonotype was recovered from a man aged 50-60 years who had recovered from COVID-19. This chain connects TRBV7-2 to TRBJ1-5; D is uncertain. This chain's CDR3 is CASSLVSVYSNQPQHF. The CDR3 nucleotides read TGTGCCAGCAGCTTAGTATCCGTTTATAGCAATCAGCCCCAGCATTTT.